Listed below are T cell receptor beta chains from one sample, sequenced in a study of blood T cell repertoires in COVID-19. Clones were read by immunoSEQ multiplex PCR, and TCRdb kept only the in-frame ones, dropping some. The sample has 150,000 to 200,000 clones; just under 85% are singletons. The source material was peripheral blood. Receptor source: a woman of 80 years or more with acute or convalescent COVID-19. Both conserved end residues are part of each CDR3. A D gene is named only where the DNA matches it firmly. For some rows the clone size is stated as once, few or many, or as a class when expanded; others skip it.

v_call	clone_size	d_call	j_call	cdr3_aa	cdr3_nt
TRBV7-8	.	TRBD2	TRBJ2-1	CASSNGTSRNNEQFF	TGTGCCAGCAGCAACGGGACTAGTCGCAACAATGAGCAGTTCTTC
TRBV5-4	.	TRBD2	TRBJ2-2	CASSAGGTGVVPGELFF	TGTGCCAGCAGCGCGGGAGGTACGGGAGTGGTTCCCGGGGAGCTGTTTTTT
TRBV7-7	once	TRBD2	TRBJ2-2	CASSTGLAGVTGELFF	TGTGCCAGCAGCACGGGACTAGCGGGAGTAACCGGGGAGCTGTTTTTT
TRBV5-1	.	.	TRBJ2-3	CASSLSFGTDTQYF	TGCGCCAGCAGCTTGTCTTTCGGCACAGATACGCAGTATTTT
TRBV18	.	.	TRBJ2-3	CASSPPSGRGDMYF	TGTGCCAGCTCACCACCTTCTGGACGGGGGGACATGTATTTT
TRBV10-1	.	TRBD1	TRBJ2-5	CASSEGTGETQYF	TGCGCCAGCAGTGAGGGGACAGGAGAGACCCAGTACTTC
TRBV5-6	.	TRBD1	TRBJ1-6	CASSPGTGGIRPLHF	TGTGCCAGCAGCCCCGGGACAGGGGGTATTAGACCCCTCCACTTT
TRBV2	.	.	TRBJ1-5	CASRGQINQPQHF	TGTGCCAGCAGAGGACAGATTAATCAGCCCCAGCATTTT
TRBV4-3	.	.	TRBJ1-1	CASSQDWSGYTEAFF	TGCGCCAGCAGCCAAGATTGGAGCGGGTACACTGAAGCTTTCTTT
TRBV4-1	.	TRBD2	TRBJ2-1	CASSQEGGTSGTNEQFF	TGCGCCAGCAGCCAAGAAGGAGGGACTAGCGGGACAAATGAGCAGTTCTTC
TRBV9	.	TRBD1	TRBJ2-4	CASSPMDRVAKNIQYF	TGTGCCAGCAGCCCCATGGACAGGGTAGCCAAAAACATTCAGTACTTC
TRBV5-8	.	.	TRBJ1-5	CASSIQGYSNQPQHF	TGTGCCAGCAGCATTCAGGGATATAGCAATCAGCCCCAGCATTTT
TRBV5-1	.	TRBD1	TRBJ2-5	CASSGGQGPGAQYF	TGCGCCAGCAGCGGGGGACAGGGGCCTGGGGCCCAGTACTTC
TRBV5-5	once	.	TRBJ1-2	CASREAGNSNYGYTF	TGTGCCAGCCGAGAGGCAGGGAATTCTAACTATGGCTACACCTTC
TRBV27	.	.	TRBJ2-2	CASSLRTNTGELFF	TGTGCCAGCAGTTTAAGGACAAACACCGGGGAGCTGTTTTTT
TRBV3-1/TRBV3-2	.	.	TRBJ1-4	CASSRAATNEKLFF	TGTGCCAGCAGCCGGGCTGCAACTAATGAAAAACTGTTTTTT
TRBV18	.	TRBD1	TRBJ1-6	CASSPQPPGQGATSPLHF	TGTGCCAGCTCACCACAGCCCCCGGGACAGGGGGCAACTTCACCCCTCCACTTT
TRBV19	.	TRBD2	TRBJ2-1	CASSIASGEYNEQFF	TGTGCCAGTAGTATCGCTAGCGGGGAGTACAATGAGCAGTTCTTC
TRBV6-5	.	TRBD1	TRBJ1-2	CASSLLQTGECGYTF	TGTGCCAGCAGTTTACTTCAGACAGGGGAGTGTGGCTACACCTTC
TRBV19	.	TRBD1	TRBJ2-1	CASSTRQGLVNEQFF	TGTGCCAGTAGTACCCGACAGGGTTTGGTCAATGAGCAGTTCTTC
TRBV6-2/TRBV6-3	few	TRBD2	TRBJ2-3	CASSPLLAGGPDTQYF	TGTGCCAGCAGCCCCCTCCTAGCGGGAGGCCCAGATACGCAGTATTTT
TRBV5-6	.	.	TRBJ2-3	CASSSRQGPVTQYF	TGTGCCAGCAGCTCGAGGCAGGGCCCCGTCACGCAGTATTTT
TRBV7-6	few	.	TRBJ2-2	CASSFEAGGTGELFF	TGTGCCAGCAGCTTCGAGGCGGGCGGCACCGGGGAGCTGTTTTTT
TRBV6-6	few	.	TRBJ1-1	CASSYQDSNTEAFF	TGTGCCAGCAGTTACCAGGACTCGAACACTGAAGCTTTCTTT
TRBV5-6	.	.	TRBJ1-2	CASSFGGGINGYTF	TGTGCCAGCAGCTTTGGTGGGGGGATTAATGGCTACACCTTC
TRBV11-2	.	TRBD1	TRBJ1-1	CASSTDRGTEAFF	TGTGCCAGCAGCACCGACAGGGGGACTGAAGCTTTCTTT
TRBV5-1	.	TRBD2	TRBJ2-7	CASSLEGSGGGYEQYF	TGCGCCAGCAGCTTAGAGGGTAGCGGGGGAGGTTACGAGCAGTACTTC
TRBV9	once	TRBD2	TRBJ2-7	CASSVEVSGRAKGRTYEQYF	TGTGCCAGCAGCGTAGAGGTAAGCGGGAGGGCCAAGGGTCGAACCTACGAGCAGTACTTC
TRBV6-5	.	TRBD1	TRBJ1-2	CASSDADRGYGYTF	TGTGCCAGCAGCGATGCGGACAGGGGATATGGCTACACCTTC
TRBV5-1	.	.	TRBJ2-3	CASSLALAPRGTDTQYF	TGCGCCAGCAGCTTGGCCTTGGCTCCTCGGGGGACAGATACGCAGTATTTT
TRBV9	.	.	TRBJ1-3	CASSVSLSGNTIYF	TGTGCCAGCAGCGTATCCCTCTCTGGAAACACCATATATTTT
TRBV19	.	.	TRBJ1-4	CASRYNLPSEGLFF	TGTGCCAGTAGATACAACCTACCTAGCGAGGGACTGTTTTTT
TRBV19	once	.	TRBJ1-6	CASSIGTPTTGKYNSPLHF	TGTGCCAGTAGTATCGGGACACCAACTACGGGGAAATATAATTCACCCCTCCACTTT
TRBV30	.	TRBD1	TRBJ1-1	CAWSGGTGGMDTEAFF	TGTGCCTGGAGTGGGGGAACAGGGGGAATGGACACTGAAGCTTTCTTT
TRBV18	.	TRBD1	TRBJ2-2	CASSPGQGDTGELFF	TGTGCCAGCTCACCAGGGCAGGGGGACACCGGGGAGCTGTTTTTT
TRBV7-2	.	.	TRBJ1-1	CASSPAGYTEAFF	TGTGCCAGCAGCCCCGCCGGGTACACTGAAGCTTTCTTT
TRBV27	.	.	TRBJ1-2	CASSLSVGVEGYTF	TGTGCCAGCAGTTTATCGGTGGGAGTGGAGGGCTACACCTTC
TRBV18	.	.	TRBJ2-7	CASSPYLASDLPDYEQYF	TGTGCCAGCTCACCATATCTCGCTAGTGATCTACCTGACTACGAGCAGTACTTC
TRBV7-2	.	.	TRBJ1-1	CASSLTRTEAFF	TGTGCCAGCAGCTTAACTAGGACTGAAGCTTTCTTT
TRBV10-3	.	TRBD2	TRBJ2-2	CATNEGSGRLGELFF	TGTGCCACCAACGAAGGTAGCGGGAGACTCGGGGAGCTGTTTTTT
TRBV24-1	.	.	TRBJ2-3	CANAGSGRYAVF	TGTGCCAACGCGGGCTCGGGCAGATACGCAGTATTT
TRBV19	once	TRBD1	TRBJ1-1	CASSPRTGVGTEAFF	TGTGCCAGTAGTCCGAGAACAGGGGTCGGCACTGAAGCTTTCTTT
TRBV10-3	.	TRBD2	TRBJ2-7	CAIKSGGSSYEQYF	TGTGCCATCAAGTCCGGCGGGAGCTCCTACGAGCAGTACTTC
TRBV5-1	few	TRBD1	TRBJ1-3	CASGPTGGDTIYF	TGCGCCAGCGGACCTACAGGGGGGGACACCATATATTTT
TRBV5-4	.	.	TRBJ2-1	CASSLDRYNEQFF	TGTGCCAGCAGCTTGGATCGCTACAATGAGCAGTTCTTC
TRBV4-2	.	.	TRBJ2-7	CASSPGEFAGEQYF	TGTGCCAGCAGCCCCGGGGAGTTTGCGGGAGAGCAGTACTTC
TRBV3-1/TRBV3-2	.	.	TRBJ2-2	CASSQLSGTGELFF	TGTGCCAGCAGCCAACTTTCGGGCACCGGGGAGCTGTTTTTT
TRBV6-4	.	TRBD1	TRBJ1-2	CASTPDRGDGYTF	TGTGCCAGCACTCCGGACAGGGGCGATGGCTACACCTTC
TRBV5-1	.	.	TRBJ1-1	CASSLGMSTGNTEAFF	TGCGCCAGCAGCTTGGGAATGAGCACAGGGAACACTGAAGCTTTCTTT
TRBV10-3	.	.	TRBJ1-5	CAISGGDGNQPQHF	TGTGCCATCAGTGGGGGAGACGGTAATCAGCCCCAGCATTTT
TRBV10-3	.	.	TRBJ2-2	CAISEHRANTGELFF	TGTGCCATCAGTGAGCACAGGGCAAACACCGGGGAGCTGTTTTTT
TRBV5-1	.	.	TRBJ2-3	CASSLEVGRVTDTQYF	TGCGCCAGCAGCTTGGAGGTGGGGCGCGTCACAGATACGCAGTATTTT
TRBV6-5	.	TRBD1	TRBJ1-2	CASSYAGGSIGYTF	TGTGCCAGCAGTTACGCAGGGGGCTCGATTGGCTACACCTTC
TRBV11-3	.	TRBD2	TRBJ2-1	CASNQQGLAVNEQFF	TGTGCCAGCAACCAGCAGGGACTAGCGGTGAATGAGCAGTTCTTC
TRBV7-9	.	TRBD2	TRBJ2-7	CASSPLAGVEQYF	TGTGCCAGCAGCCCGTTAGCGGGAGTCGAGCAGTACTTC
TRBV29-1	.	.	TRBJ2-1	CSVGGSEGSYNEQFF	TGCAGCGTTGGAGGGTCAGAAGGCTCCTACAATGAGCAGTTCTTC
TRBV5-1	.	.	TRBJ1-3	CASSLFGSSGNTIYF	TGCGCCAGCAGCTTGTTTGGGAGCTCTGGAAACACCATATATTTT
TRBV12-5	few	.	TRBJ1-1	CASGWGGPEAFF	TGTGCTAGTGGCTGGGGGGGGCCTGAAGCTTTCTTT
TRBV10-3	.	TRBD1	TRBJ2-1	CAISRDRNYNEQFF	TGTGCCATCAGTCGGGACAGGAACTACAATGAGCAGTTCTTC